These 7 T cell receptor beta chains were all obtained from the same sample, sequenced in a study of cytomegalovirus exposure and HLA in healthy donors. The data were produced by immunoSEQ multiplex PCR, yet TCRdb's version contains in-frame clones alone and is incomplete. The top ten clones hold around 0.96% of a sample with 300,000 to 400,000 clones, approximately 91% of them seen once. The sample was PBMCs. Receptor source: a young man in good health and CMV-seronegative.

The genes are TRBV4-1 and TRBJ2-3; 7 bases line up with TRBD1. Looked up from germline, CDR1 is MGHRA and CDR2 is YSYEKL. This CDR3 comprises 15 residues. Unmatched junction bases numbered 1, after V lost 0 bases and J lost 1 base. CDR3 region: CASSQERGRTDTQYF. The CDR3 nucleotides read TGCGCCAGCAGCCAAGAGAGGGGGCGCACAGATACGCAGTATTTT.

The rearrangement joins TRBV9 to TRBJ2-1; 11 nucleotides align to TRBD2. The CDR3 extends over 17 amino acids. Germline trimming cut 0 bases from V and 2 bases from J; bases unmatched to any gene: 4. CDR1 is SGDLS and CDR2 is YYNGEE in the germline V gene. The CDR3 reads CASSVERLAGTYNEQFF. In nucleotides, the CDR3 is TGTGCCAGCAGCGTAGAAAGACTAGCGGGGACCTACAATGAGCAGTTCTTC.

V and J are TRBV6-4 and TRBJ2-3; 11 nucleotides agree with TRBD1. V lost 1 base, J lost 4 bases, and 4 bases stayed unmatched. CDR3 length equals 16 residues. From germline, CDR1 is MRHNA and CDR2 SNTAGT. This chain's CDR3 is CASSDYPGQGADTQYF. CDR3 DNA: TGTGCCAGCAGTGACTATCCGGGACAGGGGGCAGATACGCAGTATTTT.

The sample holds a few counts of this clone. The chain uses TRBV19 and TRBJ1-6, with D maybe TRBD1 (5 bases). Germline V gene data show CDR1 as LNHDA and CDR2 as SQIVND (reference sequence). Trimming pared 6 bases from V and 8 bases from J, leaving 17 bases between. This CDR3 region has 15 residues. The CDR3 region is CASSMKPGLDSPLHF. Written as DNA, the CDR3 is TGTGCCAGTAGCATGAAGCCGGGACTAGATTCACCCCTCCACTTT.

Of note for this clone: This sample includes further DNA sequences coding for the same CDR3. The CDR3 protein is CASSLSGYEQYF. The CDR3 bases are TGTGCCAGCAGCTTATCGGGGTACGAGCAGTACTTC. The rearrangement links TRBV11-2 to TRBJ2-7, with D possibly TRBD2 on 5 matching bases. The V end lost 2 bases, the J end lost 4 bases, and 6 bases lay between the germline ends. This CDR3 comprises 12 residues. Germline CDR1 SGHAT, CDR2 FQNNGV.

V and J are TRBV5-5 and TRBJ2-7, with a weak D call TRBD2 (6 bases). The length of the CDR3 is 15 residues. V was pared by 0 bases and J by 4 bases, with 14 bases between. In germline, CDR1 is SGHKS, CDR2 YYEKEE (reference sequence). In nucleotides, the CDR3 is TGTGCCAGCAGCTTGGAGTCCCGGGGGAGGTACGAGCAGTACTTC. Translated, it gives CASSLESRGRYEQYF.

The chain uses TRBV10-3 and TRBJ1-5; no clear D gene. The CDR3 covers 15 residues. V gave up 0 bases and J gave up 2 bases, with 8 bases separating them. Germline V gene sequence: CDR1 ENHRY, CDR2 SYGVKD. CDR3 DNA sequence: TGTGCCATCAGTGAGTCGGCGGAAGGCAATCAGCCCCAGCATTTT. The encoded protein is CAISESAEGNQPQHF.